The 14 T cell receptor beta chains listed next were all sequenced from one sample in a study of shared clonotypes between healthy human individuals. Assay: immunoSEQ multiplex PCR; the TCRdb copy retains only in-frame clones and omits some. Of almost 750,000 clones in the sample, 55% to 80% were seen once. The sample taken for sequencing was memory CD4+ T cells sorted from blood. Subset defined: CD45RA-negative fraction. The receptors here all came from a woman younger than 45 in good health.

This clone was picked up a small number of times. V gene TRBV18 combines with J gene TRBJ2-2; the match to TRBD1 covers 8 bases. V lost 4 bases to trimming and J lost 4 bases; unmatched junction nucleotides: 11. Looked up from germline, CDR1 is KGHSH and CDR2 is LQKENI. This CDR3 is built from 17 residues. The CDR3 spells CASSLSWTGLGTGELFF. The CDR3 DNA reads as TGTGCCAGCTCACTTTCCTGGACAGGGTTGGGCACCGGGGAGCTGTTTTTT.

The rearrangement uses TRBV7-9 and TRBJ1-3; D remains unclear. The CDR3 totals 13 residues. The germline gives CDR1 SEHNR, CDR2 FQNEAQ (reference sequence). The V end lost 3 bases, the J end lost 8 bases, and 11 bases lay between the germline ends. The DNA for the CDR3 is TGTGCCAGCAGCTTGTCAGACGGGGACACCATATATTTT. Encoded protein: CASSLSDGDTIYF.

This chain uses TRBV15 with TRBJ2-3; TRBD2 matches 9 bases. The CDR3 extends over 15 amino acids. J was trimmed by 2 bases and V by 5 bases; bases with no gene match: 5. The germline gives CDR1 LNHNV, CDR2 YYDKDF (reference sequence). In nucleotides, the CDR3 is TGTGCCACCAGCGGGGGCGGGAGGGACACAGATACGCAGTATTTT. Translation: CATSGGGRDTDTQYF.

This chain connects TRBV7-3 to TRBJ2-1; tentative D call: TRBD2 (5 bases). Trimming removed 5 bases from V and 0 bases from J, with 11 bases in between. Germline V gene sequence: CDR1 SGHTA, CDR2 FQGTGA. This CDR3 region has 15 residues. This chain's CDR3 is CASSPLGSSYNEQFF. CDR3 nucleotide sequence: TGTGCCAGCAGCCCCTTGGGGAGCTCCTACAATGAGCAGTTCTTC.

The genes are TRBV28 and TRBJ1-2, with D maybe TRBD1 (5 bases). The CDR3 totals 15 residues. V gave up 7 bases and J gave up 2 bases, with 17 bases separating them. Germline V CDR1 and CDR2: MDHEN, SYDVKM. The DNA for the CDR3 is TGTGCCAGCACCGGTGGGCGGGGCCAAAACTATGGCTACACCTTC. Amino acids: CASTGGRGQNYGYTF.

In regard to this clone: Within the sample, other DNA sequences also encode this same CDR3. This sequence joins TRBV18 and TRBJ1-1; 11 bases agree with TRBD1. CDR3 length: 15 residues. J lost 1 base, V lost 6 bases, and 4 bases had no gene match. Germline values: CDR1 KGHSH, CDR2 LQKENI. CDR3 protein: CASSLGQGANTEAFF. CDR3 nucleotide sequence: TGTGCCAGCTCGCTTGGACAGGGGGCGAACACTGAAGCTTTCTTT.

With regard to this clone: At one boundary the junction diverges from the germline segment, which might be a read error. This chain links TRBV2 with TRBJ2-2; no clear D. This CDR3 is built from 12 residues. Germline V gene sequence: CDR1 SNHLY, CDR2 FYNNEI. The CDR3 DNA reads as TGTGCCAGCAGGGTAAACACCCGGGAGCTGTTTTTT. It is translated as CASRVNTRELFF. The entire variable domain, with the rest obtained from reference TRBV2 and TRBJ2-2, is as follows: EPEVTQTPSHQVTQMGQEVILRCVPISNHLYFYWYRQILGQKVEFLVSFYNNEISEKSEIFDDQFSVERPDGSNFTLKIRSTKLEDSAMYFCASRVNTRELFFGEGSRLTVL.

This chain connects TRBV14 to TRBJ2-2; TRBD1 might be the D (5 bases). The V and J ends lost 1 base and 1 base respectively, with 13 bases between them. Germline CDR1 and CDR2: SGHDN and FVKESK. There are 17 residues in the CDR3. CDR3 sequence: CASSQVWGRKNTGELFF. Here the CDR3 DNA reads TGTGCCAGCAGCCAAGTGTGGGGCAGAAAGAACACCGGGGAGCTGTTTTTT.

The chain uses TRBV28 and TRBJ1-5; the D is unclear. The V end lost 6 bases, the J end lost 0 bases, and 9 bases lay between the germline ends. The germline CDR1 and CDR2 sequences are MDHEN and SYDVKM. This CDR3 region has 14 residues. The CDR3 spells CASSLGLSNQPQHF. Here the CDR3 DNA reads TGTGCCAGCAGCCTCGGGCTTAGCAATCAGCCCCAGCATTTT.

This clone occurred a few times. The chain joins TRBV30 to TRBJ1-2; 8 bases map to TRBD1. J lost 8 bases, V lost 3 bases, and 11 bases had no gene match. The V gene's germline CDR1 is GTSNPN and CDR2 SVGIG (reference sequence). The CDR3 contains 14 residues. DNA of the CDR3: TGTGCCTGGAGGGCGGCAGGGGGCTTTAGAGGCTACACCTTC. Its translation: CAWRAAGGFRGYTF.

This clone was found a few times. The genes are TRBV7-2 and TRBJ1-4; D not resolved. The CDR3 runs 16 residues. Germline V CDR1 and CDR2: SGHTA, FQGNSA. V was clipped by 5 bases and J by 4 bases, with 17 bases between them. This CDR3 is CASSTRRTISNEKLFF. CDR3 coding DNA: TGTGCCAGCAGCACACGTCGGACGATTAGTAATGAAAAACTGTTTTTT.

The chain is built from TRBV7-9 and TRBJ2-3; 7 nucleotides align to TRBD2. CDR3 length: 15 residues. V lost 4 bases and J lost 1; bases outside the gene matches: 5. Germline V gives CDR1 SEHNR, CDR2 FQNEAQ (reference sequence). CDR3 nucleotides: TGTGCCAGCAGCTCCCGAGGGAGGGGCACAGATACGCAGTATTTT. This encodes CASSSRGRGTDTQYF.

Details on this clone: The sample has other DNA sequences that encode this CDR3 too. V usage is TRBV7-9 and J usage is TRBJ1-2; TRBD1 aligns across 7 bases. The J segment lost 0 bases and the V segment lost 5 bases, leaving 3 bases of the junction unmatched. Germline CDR1 reads SEHNR; CDR2 reads FQNEAQ (reference sequence). The CDR3 totals 14 residues. Here the CDR3 reads CASSLGQANYGYTF. CDR3 sequence (DNA): TGTGCCAGCAGCCTAGGACAGGCTAACTATGGCTACACCTTC.

The chain carries TRBV2 and TRBJ2-7, with TRBD1 matching over 7 bases. This CDR3 is 14 amino acids long. J gave up 3 bases and V 7 bases, and 9 bases lay outside the gene matches. From germline, CDR1 is SNHLY and CDR2 FYNNEI. The CDR3 loop is CASMPTGTGYEQYF. CDR3 DNA sequence: TGTGCCAGCATGCCGACAGGGACGGGCTACGAGCAGTACTTC.